A selection of T cell receptor beta chains follows, all from one sample in a study of blood T cell repertoires in COVID-19. Sequencing was performed with immunoSEQ multiplex PCR; in TCRdb, only in-frame clones are kept and a portion is missing. The sample carries around 300,000 clones, around 88% recorded once. Source material: peripheral blood. These receptors were obtained from a woman under 40 who had recovered from COVID-19. Each CDR3 is given with its conserved first and last residue. The D gene is left open where the match is weak. Clone size is stated in some rows and not others, as once, few, many or a class when expanded.

TRBV6-1	TRBJ2-7	TRBD2	few	CASSEARGGSDEQYF	TGTGCCAGCAGTGAAGCAAGGGGAGGGTCGGACGAGCAGTACTTC
TRBV10-3	TRBJ2-2	TRBD2	-	CAIQTMRTSGTGELFF	TGTGCCATTCAAACGATGAGGACTAGCGGCACCGGGGAGCTGTTTTTT
TRBV5-1	TRBJ1-4	-	-	CASSLDRVGTNEKLFF	TGCGCCAGCAGCTTGGACAGGGTTGGGACTAATGAAAAACTGTTTTTT
TRBV28	TRBJ2-5	-	-	CASSFWLGRQKETQYF	TGTGCCAGCAGTTTTTGGTTGGGAAGACAGAAAGAGACCCAGTACTTC
TRBV7-8	TRBJ2-7	TRBD2	once	CASSQREGGGIGQYF	TGTGCCAGCAGCCAAAGGGAGGGCGGCGGAATAGGGCAGTACTTC
TRBV24-1	TRBJ2-2	TRBD1	-	CATRGTGDTGELFF	TGTGCCACCCGCGGGACAGGGGACACCGGGGAGCTGTTTTTT
TRBV11-1	TRBJ2-7	TRBD1	-	CASSLPGQGMYEQYF	TGTGCCAGCAGCTTACCGGGACAGGGTATGTACGAGCAGTACTTC
TRBV7-3	TRBJ2-5	TRBD2	-	CASSLWGSGSGETQYF	TGTGCCAGCAGCTTATGGGGTAGCGGGAGTGGAGAGACCCAGTACTTC
TRBV6-2/TRBV6-3	TRBJ2-2	-	-	CASSYEQMNTGELFF	TGTGCCAGCAGTTACGAACAGATGAACACCGGGGAGCTGTTTTTT
TRBV5-6	TRBJ1-6	-	-	CASSLANSAGYNSPLHF	TGTGCCAGCAGCTTGGCCAACTCGGCGGGTTATAATTCACCCCTCCACTTT